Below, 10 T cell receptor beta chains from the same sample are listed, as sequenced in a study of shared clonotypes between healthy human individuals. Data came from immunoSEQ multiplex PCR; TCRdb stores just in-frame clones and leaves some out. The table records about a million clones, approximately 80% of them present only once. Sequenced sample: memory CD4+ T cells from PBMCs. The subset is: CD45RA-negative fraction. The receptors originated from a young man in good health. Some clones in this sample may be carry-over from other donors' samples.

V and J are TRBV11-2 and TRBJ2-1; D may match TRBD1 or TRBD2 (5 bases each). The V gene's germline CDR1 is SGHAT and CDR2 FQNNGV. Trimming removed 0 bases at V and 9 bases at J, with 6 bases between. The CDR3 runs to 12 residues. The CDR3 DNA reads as TGTGCCAGCAGCTTAGATGGGACTGAGCAGTTCTTC. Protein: CASSLDGTEQFF. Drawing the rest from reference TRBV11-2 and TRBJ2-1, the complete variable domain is EAGVAQSPRYKIIEKRQSVAFWCNPISGHATLYWYQQILGQGPKLLIQFQNNGVVDDSQLPKDRFSAERLKGVDSTLKIQPAKLEDSAVYLCASSLDGTEQFFGPGTRLTVL.

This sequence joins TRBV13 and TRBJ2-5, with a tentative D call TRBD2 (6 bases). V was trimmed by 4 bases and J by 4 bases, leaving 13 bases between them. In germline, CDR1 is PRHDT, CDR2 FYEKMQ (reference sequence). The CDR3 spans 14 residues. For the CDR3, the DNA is TGTGCCAGCAGCTCCAGGGAGGTTCCAGAGACCCAGTACTTC. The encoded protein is CASSSREVPETQYF. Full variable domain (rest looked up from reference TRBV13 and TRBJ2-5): AAGVIQSPRHLIKEKRETATLKCYPIPRHDTVYWYQQGPGQDPQFLISFYEKMQSDKGSIPDRFSAQQFSDYHSELNMSSLELGDSALYFCASSSREVPETQYFGPGTRLLVL.

CDR3 DNA: TGCGCCAGCAGCTTCGGGGCTAATGAAAAACTGTTTTTT. Residues: CASSFGANEKLFF. J is TRBJ1-4 and V is TRBV5-1, with D hard to call. Germline V gene sequence: CDR1 SGHRS, CDR2 YFSETQ. The CDR3 is made up of 13 amino acids. Between the trimmed V and J ends, which lost 2 bases and 3 bases, there was a span of 5 bases.

CDR3 sequence reads: CASSLAAGNSGANVLTF. The CDR3 bases are TGCGCCAGCAGCTTGGCGGCAGGAAACTCTGGGGCCAACGTCCTGACTTTC. V gene TRBV5-1 combines with J gene TRBJ2-6; no reliable D call. Germline CDR1 SGHRS, CDR2 YFSETQ. V lost 0 bases and J lost 0, with 10 bases in between. The CDR3 contains 17 residues.

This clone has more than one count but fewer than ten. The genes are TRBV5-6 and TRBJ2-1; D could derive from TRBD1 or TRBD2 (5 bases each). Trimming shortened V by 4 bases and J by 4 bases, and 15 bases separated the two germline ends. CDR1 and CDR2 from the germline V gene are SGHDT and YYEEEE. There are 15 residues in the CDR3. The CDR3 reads CASSRRGRIYNEQFF. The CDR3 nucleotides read TGTGCCAGCAGCCGCCGGGGCCGTATTTACAATGAGCAGTTCTTC. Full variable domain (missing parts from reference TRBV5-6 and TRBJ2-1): DAGVTQSPTHLIKTRGQQVTLRCSPKSGHDTVSWYQQALGQGPQFIFQYYEEEERQRGNFPDRFSGHQFPNYSSELNVNALLLGDSALYLCASSRRGRIYNEQFFGPGTRLTVL.

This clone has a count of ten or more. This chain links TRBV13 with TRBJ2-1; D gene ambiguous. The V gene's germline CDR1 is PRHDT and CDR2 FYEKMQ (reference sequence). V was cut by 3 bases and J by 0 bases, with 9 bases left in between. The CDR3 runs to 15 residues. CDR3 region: CASSFWNFSYNEQFF. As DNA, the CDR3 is TGTGCCAGCAGCTTCTGGAATTTCTCCTACAATGAGCAGTTCTTC.

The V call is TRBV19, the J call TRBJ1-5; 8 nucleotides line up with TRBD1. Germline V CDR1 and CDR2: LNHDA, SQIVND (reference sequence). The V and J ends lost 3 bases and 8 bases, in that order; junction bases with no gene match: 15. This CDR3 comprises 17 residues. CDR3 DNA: TGTGCCAGTAGTATTAAAAAAGGGGGGACAGGACCTAAGCCCCAGCATTTT. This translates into CASSIKKGGTGPKPQHF.

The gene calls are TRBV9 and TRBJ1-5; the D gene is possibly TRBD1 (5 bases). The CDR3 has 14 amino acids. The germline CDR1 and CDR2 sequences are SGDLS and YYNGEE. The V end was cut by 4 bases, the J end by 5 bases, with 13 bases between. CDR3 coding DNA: TGTGCCAGCAGCCCCACATCCAGGGATCAGCCCCAGCATTTT. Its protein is CASSPTSRDQPQHF.

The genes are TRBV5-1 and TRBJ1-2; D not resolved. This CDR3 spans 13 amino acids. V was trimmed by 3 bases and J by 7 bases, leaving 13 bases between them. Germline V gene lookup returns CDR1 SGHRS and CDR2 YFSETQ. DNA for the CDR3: TGCGCCAGCAGCTATGAAGATTCGGGTGGCTACACCTTC. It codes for CASSYEDSGGYTF.

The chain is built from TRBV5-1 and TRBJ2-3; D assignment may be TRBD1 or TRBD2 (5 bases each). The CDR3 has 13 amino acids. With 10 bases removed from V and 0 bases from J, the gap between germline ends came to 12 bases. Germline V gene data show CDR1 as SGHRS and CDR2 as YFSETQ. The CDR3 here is CAARAGSTDTQYF. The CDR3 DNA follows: TGCGCCGCCAGGGCGGGTAGCACAGATACGCAGTATTTT.